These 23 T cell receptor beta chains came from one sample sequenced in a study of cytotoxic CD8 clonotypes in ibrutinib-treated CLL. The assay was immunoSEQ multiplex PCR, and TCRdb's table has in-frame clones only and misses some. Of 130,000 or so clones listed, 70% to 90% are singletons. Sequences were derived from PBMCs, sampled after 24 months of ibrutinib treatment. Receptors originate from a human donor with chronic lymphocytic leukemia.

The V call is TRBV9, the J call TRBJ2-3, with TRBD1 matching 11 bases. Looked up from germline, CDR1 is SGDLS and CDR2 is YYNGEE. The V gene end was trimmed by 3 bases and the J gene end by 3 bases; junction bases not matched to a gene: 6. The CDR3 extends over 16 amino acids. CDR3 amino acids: CASSARTGGETDTQYF. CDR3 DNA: TGTGCCAGCAGCGCAAGGACAGGGGGCGAGACAGATACGCAGTATTTT.

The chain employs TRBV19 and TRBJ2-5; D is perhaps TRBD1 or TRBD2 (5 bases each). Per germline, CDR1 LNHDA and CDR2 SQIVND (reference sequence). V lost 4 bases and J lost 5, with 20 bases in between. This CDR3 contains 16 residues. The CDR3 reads CASSRGFGLGRETQYF. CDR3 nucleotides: TGTGCCAGTAGTAGGGGGTTCGGACTCGGGCGGGAGACCCAGTACTTC.

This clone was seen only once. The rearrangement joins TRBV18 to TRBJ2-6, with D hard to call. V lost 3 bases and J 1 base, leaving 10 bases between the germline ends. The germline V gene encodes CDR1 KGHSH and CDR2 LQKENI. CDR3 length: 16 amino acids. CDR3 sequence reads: CASSPIDNSGANVLTF. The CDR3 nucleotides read TGTGCCAGCTCACCGATCGACAATTCTGGGGCCAACGTCCTGACTTTC.

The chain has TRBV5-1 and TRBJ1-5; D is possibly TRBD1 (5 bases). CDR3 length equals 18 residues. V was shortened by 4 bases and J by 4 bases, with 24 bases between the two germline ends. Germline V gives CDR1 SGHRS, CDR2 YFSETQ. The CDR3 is CASSLPILKEGRNQPQHF. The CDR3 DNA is TGCGCCAGCAGCCTCCCGATCCTGAAGGAGGGGAGGAATCAGCCCCAGCATTTT.

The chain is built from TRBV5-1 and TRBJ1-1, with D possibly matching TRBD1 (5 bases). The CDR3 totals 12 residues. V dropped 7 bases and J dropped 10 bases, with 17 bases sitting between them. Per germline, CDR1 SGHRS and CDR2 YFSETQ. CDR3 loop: CASSLEEGSAFF. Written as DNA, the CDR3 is TGCGCCAGCTCATTGGAAGAGGGGTCAGCTTTCTTT.

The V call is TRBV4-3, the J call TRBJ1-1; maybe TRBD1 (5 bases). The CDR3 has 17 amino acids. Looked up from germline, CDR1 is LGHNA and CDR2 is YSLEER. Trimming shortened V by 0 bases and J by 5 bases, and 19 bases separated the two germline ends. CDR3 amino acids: CASSQDFPSQGRTEAFF. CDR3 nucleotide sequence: TGCGCCAGCAGCCAAGATTTTCCGAGCCAGGGACGGACTGAAGCTTTCTTT.

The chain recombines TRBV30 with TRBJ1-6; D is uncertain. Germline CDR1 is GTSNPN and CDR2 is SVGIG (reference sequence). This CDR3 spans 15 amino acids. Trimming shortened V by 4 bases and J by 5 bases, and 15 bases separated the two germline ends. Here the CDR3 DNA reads TGTGCCTGGACGTACCCGGGCAGTAATAATTCACCCCTCCACTTT. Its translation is CAWTYPGSNNSPLHF.

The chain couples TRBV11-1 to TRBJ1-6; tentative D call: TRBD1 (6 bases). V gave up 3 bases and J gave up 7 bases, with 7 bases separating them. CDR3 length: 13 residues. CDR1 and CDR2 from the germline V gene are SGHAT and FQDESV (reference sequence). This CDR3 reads CASSFGQNSPLHF. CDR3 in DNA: TGTGCCAGCAGCTTTGGACAGAATTCACCCCTCCACTTT.

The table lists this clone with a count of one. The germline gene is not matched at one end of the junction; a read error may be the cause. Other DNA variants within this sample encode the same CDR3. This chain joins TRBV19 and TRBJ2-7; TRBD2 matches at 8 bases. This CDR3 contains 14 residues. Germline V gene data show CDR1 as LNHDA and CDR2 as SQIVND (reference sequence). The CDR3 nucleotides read TGTGCCAGTAGTACCCGACTAGCGAGGTACGAGCAATACTTC. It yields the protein CASSTRLARYEQYF.

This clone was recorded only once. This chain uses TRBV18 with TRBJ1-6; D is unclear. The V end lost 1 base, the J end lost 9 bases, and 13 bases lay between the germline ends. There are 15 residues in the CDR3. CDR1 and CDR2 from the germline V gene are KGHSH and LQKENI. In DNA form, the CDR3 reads TGTGCCAGCTCACCACTGCGGGCCACGGGTTCACCCCTCCACTTT. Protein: CASSPLRATGSPLHF.

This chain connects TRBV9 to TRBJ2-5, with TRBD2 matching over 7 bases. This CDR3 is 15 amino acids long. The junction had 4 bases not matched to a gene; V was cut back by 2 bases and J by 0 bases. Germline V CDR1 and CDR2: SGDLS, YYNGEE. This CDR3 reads CASSVGAGNQETQYF. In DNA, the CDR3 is TGTGCCAGCAGCGTCGGAGCGGGGAACCAAGAGACCCAGTACTTC. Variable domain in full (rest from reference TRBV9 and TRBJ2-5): DSGVTQTPKHLITATGQRVTLRCSPRSGDLSVYWYQQSLDQGLQFLIQYYNGEERAKGNILERFSAQQFPDLHSELNLSSLELGDSALYFCASSVGAGNQETQYFGPGTRLLVL.

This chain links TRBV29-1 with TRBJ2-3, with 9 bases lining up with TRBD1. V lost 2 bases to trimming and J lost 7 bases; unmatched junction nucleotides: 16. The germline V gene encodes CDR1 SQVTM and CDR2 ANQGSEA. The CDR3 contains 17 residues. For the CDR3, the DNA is TGCAGCGTTGAAAGGCGAAGGACAGGGGACGTTAGGTATACGCAGTATTTT. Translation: CSVERRRTGDVRYTQYF.

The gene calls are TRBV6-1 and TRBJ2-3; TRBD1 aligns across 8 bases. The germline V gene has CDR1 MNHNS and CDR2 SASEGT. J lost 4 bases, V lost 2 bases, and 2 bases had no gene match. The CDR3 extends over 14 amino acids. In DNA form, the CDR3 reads TGTGCCAGCAGTGAACTACAGGGGGCAGATACGCAGTATTTT. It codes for CASSELQGADTQYF.

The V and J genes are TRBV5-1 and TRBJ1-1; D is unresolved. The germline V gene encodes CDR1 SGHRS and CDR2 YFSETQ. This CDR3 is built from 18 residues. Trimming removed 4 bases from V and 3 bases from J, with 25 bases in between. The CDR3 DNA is TGCGCCAGCAGCCACTACCCTCATGGGTGGGAAATTCACACTGAAGCTTTCTTT. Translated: CASSHYPHGWEIHTEAFF.

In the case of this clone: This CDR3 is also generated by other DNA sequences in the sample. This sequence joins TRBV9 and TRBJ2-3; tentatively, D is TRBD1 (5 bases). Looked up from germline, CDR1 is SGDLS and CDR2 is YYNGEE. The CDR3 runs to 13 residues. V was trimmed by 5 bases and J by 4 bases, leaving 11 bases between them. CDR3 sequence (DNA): TGTGCCAGCAGTCAGGGTCCGGCAGATACGCAGTATTTT. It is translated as CASSQGPADTQYF.

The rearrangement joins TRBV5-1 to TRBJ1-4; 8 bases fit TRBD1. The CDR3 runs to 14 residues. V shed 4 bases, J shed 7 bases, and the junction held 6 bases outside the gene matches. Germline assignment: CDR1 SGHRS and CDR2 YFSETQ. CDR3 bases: TGCGCCAGCAGCGTGGCGACAGGGGCTGAAAAACTGTTTTTT. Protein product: CASSVATGAEKLFF.

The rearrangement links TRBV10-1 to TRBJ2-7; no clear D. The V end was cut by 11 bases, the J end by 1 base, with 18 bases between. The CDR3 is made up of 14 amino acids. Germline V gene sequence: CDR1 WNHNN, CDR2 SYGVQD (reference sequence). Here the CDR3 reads CASFEVARSYEQYF. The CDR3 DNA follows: TGCGCCTCCTTCGAAGTAGCCCGATCCTACGAGCAGTACTTC.

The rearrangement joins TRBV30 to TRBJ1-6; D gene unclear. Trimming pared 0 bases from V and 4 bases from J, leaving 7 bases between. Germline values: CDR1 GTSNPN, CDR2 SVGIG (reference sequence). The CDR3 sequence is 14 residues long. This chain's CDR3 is CAWSVIQYNSPLHF. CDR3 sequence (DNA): TGTGCCTGGAGTGTAATACAGTATAATTCACCCCTCCACTTT.

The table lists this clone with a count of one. CDR3 in DNA: TGTGCCACCAGCAGAGATCGCGGGGGGACAGGGAATGAAAAACTGTTTTTT. This gives the protein CATSRDRGGTGNEKLFF. The V gene is TRBV15, the J gene TRBJ1-4; 9 bases map to TRBD1. The CDR3 extends over 17 amino acids. J gave up 5 bases and V 0 bases, and 7 bases lay outside the gene matches. CDR1 LNHNV and CDR2 YYDKDF come from the germline V gene (reference sequence).

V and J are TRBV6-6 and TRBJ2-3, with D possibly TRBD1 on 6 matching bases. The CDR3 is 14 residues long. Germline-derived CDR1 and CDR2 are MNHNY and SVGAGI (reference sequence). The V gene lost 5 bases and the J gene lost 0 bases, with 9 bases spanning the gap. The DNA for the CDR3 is TGTGCCAGCAGTGACAGGTATAGCACAGATACGCAGTATTTT. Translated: CASSDRYSTDTQYF.

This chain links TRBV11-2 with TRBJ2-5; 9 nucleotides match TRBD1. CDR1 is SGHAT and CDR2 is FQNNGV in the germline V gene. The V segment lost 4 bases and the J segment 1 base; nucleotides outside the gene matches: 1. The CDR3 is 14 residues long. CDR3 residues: CASSSDRGQETQYF. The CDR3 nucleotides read TGTGCCAGCAGCTCGGACAGGGGCCAAGAGACCCAGTACTTC.

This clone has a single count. For the CDR3, the DNA is TGTGCCAGCAGTGAATCGCTCCACTCTGGGGCCAACGTCCTGACTTTC. Its translation: CASSESLHSGANVLTF. V is TRBV25-1 and J is TRBJ2-6, with unresolved D. CDR1 MGHDK and CDR2 SYGVNS come from the germline V gene. The CDR3 totals 16 residues. Trimming shortened V by 1 base and J by 0 bases, and 7 bases separated the two germline ends.

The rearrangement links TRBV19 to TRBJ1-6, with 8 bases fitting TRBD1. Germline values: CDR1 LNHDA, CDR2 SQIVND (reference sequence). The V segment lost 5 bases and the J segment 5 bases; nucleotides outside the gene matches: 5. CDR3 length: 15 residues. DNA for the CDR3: TGTGCCAGTAGTTCGACAGGGGTCAATAATTCACCCCTCCACTTT. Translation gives CASSSTGVNNSPLHF.